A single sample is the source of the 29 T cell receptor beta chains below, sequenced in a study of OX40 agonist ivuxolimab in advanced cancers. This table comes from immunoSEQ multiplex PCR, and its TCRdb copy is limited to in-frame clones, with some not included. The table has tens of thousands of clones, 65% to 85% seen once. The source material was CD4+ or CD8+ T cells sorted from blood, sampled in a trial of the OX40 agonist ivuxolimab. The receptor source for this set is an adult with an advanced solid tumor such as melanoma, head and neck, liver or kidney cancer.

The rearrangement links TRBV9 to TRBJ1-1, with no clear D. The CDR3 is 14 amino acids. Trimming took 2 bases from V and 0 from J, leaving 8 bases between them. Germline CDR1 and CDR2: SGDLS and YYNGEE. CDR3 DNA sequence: TGTGCCAGCAGCGTCGGGCCGATGAACACTGAAGCTTTCTTT. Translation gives CASSVGPMNTEAFF.

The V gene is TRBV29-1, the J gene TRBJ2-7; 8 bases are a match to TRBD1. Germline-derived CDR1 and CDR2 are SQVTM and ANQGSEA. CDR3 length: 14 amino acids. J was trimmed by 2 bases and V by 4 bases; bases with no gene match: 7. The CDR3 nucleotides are TGCAGCGTTGTCAGGACAGGGTATACCTACGAGCAGTACTTC. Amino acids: CSVVRTGYTYEQYF.

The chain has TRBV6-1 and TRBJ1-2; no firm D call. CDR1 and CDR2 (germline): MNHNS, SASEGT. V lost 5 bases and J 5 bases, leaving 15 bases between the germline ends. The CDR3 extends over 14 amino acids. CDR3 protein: CASSSSGSRYGYTF. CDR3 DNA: TGTGCCAGCAGTAGCTCGGGGTCAAGGTATGGCTACACCTTC.

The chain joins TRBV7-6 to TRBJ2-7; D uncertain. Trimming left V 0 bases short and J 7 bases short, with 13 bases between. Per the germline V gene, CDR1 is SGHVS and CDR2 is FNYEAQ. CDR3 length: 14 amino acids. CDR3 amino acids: CASSLAAYLGEQYF. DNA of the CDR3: TGTGCCAGCAGCTTAGCTGCCTACCTCGGGGAGCAGTACTTC. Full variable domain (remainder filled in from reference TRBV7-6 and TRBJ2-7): GAGVSQSPRYKVTKRGQDVALRCDPISGHVSLYWYRQALGQGPEFLTYFNYEAQQDKSGLPNDRFSAERPEGSISTLTIQRTEQRDSAMYRCASSLAAYLGEQYFGPGTRLTVT.

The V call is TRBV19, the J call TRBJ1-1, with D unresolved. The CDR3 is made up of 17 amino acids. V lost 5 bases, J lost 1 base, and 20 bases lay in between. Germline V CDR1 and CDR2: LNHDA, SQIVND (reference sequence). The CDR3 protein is CASSYFRASSGNTEAFF. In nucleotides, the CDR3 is TGTGCCAGTAGTTATTTCCGGGCATCGTCAGGGAACACTGAAGCTTTCTTT.

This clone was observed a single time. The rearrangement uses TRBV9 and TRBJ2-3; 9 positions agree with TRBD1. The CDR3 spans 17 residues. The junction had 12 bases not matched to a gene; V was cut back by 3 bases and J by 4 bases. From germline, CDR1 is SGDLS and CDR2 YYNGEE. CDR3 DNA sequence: TGTGCCAGCAGCGCCTCAACCGGGACAGGGCTCGCAGATACGCAGTATTTT. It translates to CASSASTGTGLADTQYF.

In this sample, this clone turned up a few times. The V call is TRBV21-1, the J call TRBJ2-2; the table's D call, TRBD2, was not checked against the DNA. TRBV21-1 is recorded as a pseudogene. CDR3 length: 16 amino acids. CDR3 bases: TGTGCCAGCAGCAAACTAGCGGGAGTTGACACCGGGGAGCTGTTTTTT. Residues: CASSKLAGVDTGELFF.

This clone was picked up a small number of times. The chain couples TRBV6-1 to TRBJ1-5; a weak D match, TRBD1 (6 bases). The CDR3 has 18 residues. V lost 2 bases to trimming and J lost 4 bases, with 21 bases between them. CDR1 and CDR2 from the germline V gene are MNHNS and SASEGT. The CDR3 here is CASSERTLGGVGNQPQHF. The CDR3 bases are TGTGCCAGCAGTGAAAGAACTCTCGGGGGCGTTGGGAATCAGCCCCAGCATTTT.

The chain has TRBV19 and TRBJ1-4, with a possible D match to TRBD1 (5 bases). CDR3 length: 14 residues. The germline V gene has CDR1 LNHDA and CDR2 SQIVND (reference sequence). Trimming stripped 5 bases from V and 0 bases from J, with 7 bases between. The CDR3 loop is CASSSQATNEKLFF. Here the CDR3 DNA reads TGTGCCAGTAGTTCACAGGCAACTAATGAAAAACTGTTTTTT.

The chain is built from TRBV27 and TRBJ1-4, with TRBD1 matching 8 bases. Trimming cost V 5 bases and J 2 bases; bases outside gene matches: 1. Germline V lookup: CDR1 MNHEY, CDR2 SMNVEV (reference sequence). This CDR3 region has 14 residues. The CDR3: CASSRTGTNEKLFF. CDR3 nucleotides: TGTGCCAGCAGTCGGACAGGGACTAATGAAAAACTGTTTTTT.

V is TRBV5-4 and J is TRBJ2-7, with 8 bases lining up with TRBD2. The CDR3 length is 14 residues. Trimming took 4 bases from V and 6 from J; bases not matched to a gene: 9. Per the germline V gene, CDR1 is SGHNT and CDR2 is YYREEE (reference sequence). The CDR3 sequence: CASSPGLVSGEQYF. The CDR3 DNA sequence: TGTGCCAGCAGCCCGGGACTAGTATCCGGCGAGCAGTACTTC.

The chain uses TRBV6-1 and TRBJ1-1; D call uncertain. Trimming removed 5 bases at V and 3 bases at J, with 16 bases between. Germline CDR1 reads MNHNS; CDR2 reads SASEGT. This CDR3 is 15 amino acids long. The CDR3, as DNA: TGTGCCAGCAGTCTTCGGACCAAGGGCGACACTGAAGCTTTCTTT. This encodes CASSLRTKGDTEAFF.

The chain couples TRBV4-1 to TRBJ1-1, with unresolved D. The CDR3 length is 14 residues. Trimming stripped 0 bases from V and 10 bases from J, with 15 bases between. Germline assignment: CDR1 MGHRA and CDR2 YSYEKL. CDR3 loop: CASSQDQQPAGAFF. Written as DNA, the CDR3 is TGCGCCAGCAGCCAAGATCAACAACCGGCTGGAGCTTTCTTT.

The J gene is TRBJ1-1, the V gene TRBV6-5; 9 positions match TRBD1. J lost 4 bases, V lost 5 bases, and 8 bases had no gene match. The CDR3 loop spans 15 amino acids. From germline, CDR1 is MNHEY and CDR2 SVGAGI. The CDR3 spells CASSAGTGLVTEAFF. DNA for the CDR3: TGTGCCAGCAGTGCCGGGACAGGGTTGGTCACTGAAGCTTTCTTT.

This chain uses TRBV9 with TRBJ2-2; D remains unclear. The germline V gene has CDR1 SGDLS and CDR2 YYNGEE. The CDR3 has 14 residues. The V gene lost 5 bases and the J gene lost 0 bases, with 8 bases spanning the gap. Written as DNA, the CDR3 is TGTGCCAGCAGACGGGTTTCGAACACCGGGGAGCTGTTTTTT. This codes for CASRRVSNTGELFF.

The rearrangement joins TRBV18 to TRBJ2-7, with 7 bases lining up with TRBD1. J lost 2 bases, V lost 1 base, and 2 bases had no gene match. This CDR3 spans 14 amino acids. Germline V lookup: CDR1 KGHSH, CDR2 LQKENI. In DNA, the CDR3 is TGTGCCAGCTCACCACTGACAGGGACCTACGAGCAGTACTTC. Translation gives CASSPLTGTYEQYF.

The CDR3 DNA sequence: TGTGCCAGCAGAGGGCCCGGGAGGGTTTCCTACGAGCAGTACTTC. It specifies CASRGPGRVSYEQYF. J is TRBJ2-7 and V is TRBV6-1; 8 bases fit TRBD2. CDR3 length: 15 amino acids. Germline V lookup: CDR1 MNHNS, CDR2 SASEGT. J was trimmed by 1 base and V by 6 bases; bases with no gene match: 8.

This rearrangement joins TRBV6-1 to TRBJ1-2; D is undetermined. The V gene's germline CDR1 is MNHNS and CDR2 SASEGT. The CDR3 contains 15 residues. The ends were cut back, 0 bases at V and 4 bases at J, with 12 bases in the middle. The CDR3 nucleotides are TGTGCCAGCAGTGAAGCTTTTTCCCAGCCCTATGGCTACACCTTC. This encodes CASSEAFSQPYGYTF.

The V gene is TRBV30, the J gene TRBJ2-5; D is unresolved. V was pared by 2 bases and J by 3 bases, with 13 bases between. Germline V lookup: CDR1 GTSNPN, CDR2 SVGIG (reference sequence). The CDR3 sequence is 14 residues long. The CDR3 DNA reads TGTGCCTGGAGTAAGGAGCAGGTGAAAGAGACCCAGTACTTC. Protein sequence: CAWSKEQVKETQYF.

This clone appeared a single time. CDR3 region: CASSLAVGGGTDTQYF. DNA for the CDR3: TGTGCCAGCAGCTTAGCTGTGGGGGGAGGCACAGATACGCAGTATTTT. This chain links TRBV7-2 with TRBJ2-3, with TRBD2 as a possible D gene (6 bases). Trimming took 0 bases from V and 1 from J, leaving 11 bases between them. Germline loops: CDR1 SGHTA, CDR2 FQGNSA. CDR3 size: 16 residues.

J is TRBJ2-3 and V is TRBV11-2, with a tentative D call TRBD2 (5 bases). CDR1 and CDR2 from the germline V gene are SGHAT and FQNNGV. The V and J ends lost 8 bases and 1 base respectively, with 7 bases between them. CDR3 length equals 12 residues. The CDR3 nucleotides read TGTGCCAGCGCGAGGGGCACAGATACGCAGTATTTT. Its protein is CASARGTDTQYF.

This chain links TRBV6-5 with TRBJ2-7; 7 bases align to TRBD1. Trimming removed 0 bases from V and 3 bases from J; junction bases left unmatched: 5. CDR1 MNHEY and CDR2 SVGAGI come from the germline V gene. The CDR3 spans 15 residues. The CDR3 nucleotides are TGTGCCAGCAGTTACTCGTATTCAGGGGGCTACGAGCAGTACTTC. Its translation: CASSYSYSGGYEQYF.

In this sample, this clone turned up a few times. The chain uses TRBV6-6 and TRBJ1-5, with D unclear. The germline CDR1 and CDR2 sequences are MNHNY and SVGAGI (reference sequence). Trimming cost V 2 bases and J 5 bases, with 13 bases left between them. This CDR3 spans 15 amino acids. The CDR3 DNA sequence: TGTGCCAGCAGTTACGTCCTAAGCGGAGATCAGCCCCAGCATTTT. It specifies CASSYVLSGDQPQHF.

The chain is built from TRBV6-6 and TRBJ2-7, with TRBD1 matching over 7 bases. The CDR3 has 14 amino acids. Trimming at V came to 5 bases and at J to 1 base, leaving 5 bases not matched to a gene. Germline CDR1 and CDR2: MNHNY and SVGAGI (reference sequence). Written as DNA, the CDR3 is TGTGCCAGCAGTGCCCGACAGGGTTCCTACGAGCAGTACTTC. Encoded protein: CASSARQGSYEQYF.

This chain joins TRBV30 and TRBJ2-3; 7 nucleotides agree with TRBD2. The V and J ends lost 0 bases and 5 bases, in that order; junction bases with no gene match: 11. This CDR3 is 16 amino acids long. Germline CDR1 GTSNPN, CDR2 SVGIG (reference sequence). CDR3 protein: CAWSVGGGVRGDTQYF. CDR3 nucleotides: TGTGCCTGGAGTGTAGGTGGGGGGGTTCGTGGAGATACGCAGTATTTT.

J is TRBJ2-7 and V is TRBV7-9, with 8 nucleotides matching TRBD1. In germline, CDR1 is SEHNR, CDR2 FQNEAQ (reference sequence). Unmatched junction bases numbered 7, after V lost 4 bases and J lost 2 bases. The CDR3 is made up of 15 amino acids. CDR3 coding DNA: TGTGCCAGCAGCTCTGGGGGACAGGCGCCCTACGAGCAGTACTTC. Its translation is CASSSGGQAPYEQYF.

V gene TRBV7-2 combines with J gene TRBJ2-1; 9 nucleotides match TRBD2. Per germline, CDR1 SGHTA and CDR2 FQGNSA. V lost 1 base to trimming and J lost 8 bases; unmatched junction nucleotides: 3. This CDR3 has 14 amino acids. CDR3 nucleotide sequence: TGTGCCAGCAGCTTAGTCTGGACTAGCGATGAGCAGTTCTTC. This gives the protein CASSLVWTSDEQFF.

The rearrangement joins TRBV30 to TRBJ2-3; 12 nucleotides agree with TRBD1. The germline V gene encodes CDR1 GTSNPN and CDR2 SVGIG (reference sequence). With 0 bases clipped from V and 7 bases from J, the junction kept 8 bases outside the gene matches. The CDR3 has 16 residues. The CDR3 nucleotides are TGTGCCTGGAGTGTAAAGGGACAGGGGGCAAGGAATACGCAGTATTTT. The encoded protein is CAWSVKGQGARNTQYF.

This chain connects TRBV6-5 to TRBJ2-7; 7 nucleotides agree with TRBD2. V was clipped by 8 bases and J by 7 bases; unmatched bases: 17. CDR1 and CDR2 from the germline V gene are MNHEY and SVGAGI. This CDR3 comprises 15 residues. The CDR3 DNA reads TGTGCCAGCCAAGGTAACGGGGCGGGAGAGGATGAGCAGTACTTC. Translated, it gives CASQGNGAGEDEQYF.